The 29 T cell receptor beta chains reported below all come from one sample, sequenced in a study of cytomegalovirus exposure and HLA in healthy donors. The PCR employed 60 Vbeta primers together with 13 Jbeta primers. Assay used: immunoSEQ multiplex PCR; TCRdb lists only in-frame clones, some missing. The data show around 69,000 clones, 55% to 80% seen once. Sequenced input: PBMCs. Receptor source: a man aged 35-49 years in good health and CMV-seropositive.

J is TRBJ1-1 and V is TRBV13; the D is unclear. Trimming took off 5 bases at V and 10 bases at J, with 20 bases between the two ends. This CDR3 contains 14 residues. Germline CDR1 reads PRHDT; CDR2 reads FYEKMQ (reference sequence). CDR3 in amino acids: CASSRGRPRGVAFF. CDR3 nucleotides: TGTGCCAGCAGCCGGGGAAGGCCGCGTGGCGTAGCTTTCTTT.

The chain couples TRBV25-1 to TRBJ2-5, with a weak D call TRBD1 (6 bases). V lost 6 bases and J lost 5, with 25 bases in between. This CDR3 comprises 17 residues. Per germline, CDR1 MGHDK and CDR2 SYGVNS. The CDR3 nucleotides are TGTGCCAGCAGGAGCAACCAACAGGGTAACTCAGGGGAGACCCAGTACTTC. Protein product: CASRSNQQGNSGETQYF.

This clone was counted between two and nine times. The chain combines TRBV6-6 with TRBJ2-2; no reliable D call. This CDR3 comprises 15 residues. Deletions cut 3 bases from V and 6 bases from J, with 14 bases between. Germline V gene lookup returns CDR1 MNHNY and CDR2 SVGAGI (reference sequence). The CDR3, as DNA: TGTGCCAGCAGTTATAACCCCAGTTCCGCCGGGGAGCTGTTTTTT. As protein: CASSYNPSSAGELFF.

A single count supports this clone. V usage is TRBV29-1 and J usage is TRBJ2-5, with a possible D match to TRBD1 (6 bases). V was trimmed by 3 bases and J by 4 bases, leaving 12 bases between them. The length of the CDR3 is 13 residues. The germline CDR1 and CDR2 sequences are SQVTM and ANQGSEA. CDR3 protein: CSVERQVTETQYF. As DNA, the CDR3 is TGCAGCGTTGAGAGACAGGTCACAGAGACCCAGTACTTC. The whole variable domain, remainder taken from reference TRBV29-1 and TRBJ2-5, is SAVISQKPSRDICQRGTSLTIQCQVDSQVTMMFWYRQQPGQSLTLIATANQGSEATYESGFVIDKFPISRPNLTFSTLTVSNMSPEDSSIYLCSVERQVTETQYFGPGTRLLVL.

This chain uses TRBV27 with TRBJ2-3, with 9 bases that match TRBD2. The V gene's germline CDR1 is MNHEY and CDR2 SMNVEV (reference sequence). The V and J ends lost 5 bases and 2 bases, in that order; junction bases with no gene match: 5. CDR3 length: 15 residues. In nucleotides, the CDR3 is TGTGCCAGCAGTCCTAGCGGGATATTCACAGATACGCAGTATTTT. Translation gives CASSPSGIFTDTQYF.

The chain links TRBV19 to TRBJ2-1, with D unclear. Germline CDR1 and CDR2: LNHDA and SQIVND (reference sequence). V lost 3 bases and J 3 bases, leaving 6 bases between the germline ends. The CDR3 has 13 residues. CDR3 in amino acids: CASSMNIYNEQFF. For the CDR3, the DNA is TGTGCCAGTAGTATGAACATCTACAATGAGCAGTTCTTC.

The chain links TRBV5-1 to TRBJ1-2, with 9 bases lining up with TRBD1. Germline values: CDR1 SGHRS, CDR2 YFSETQ. CDR3 length: 16 residues. J lost 5 bases, V lost 2 bases, and 10 bases had no gene match. CDR3 sequence reads: CASSFGPLQGAYGYTF. The CDR3 DNA follows: TGCGCCAGCAGCTTTGGCCCACTACAGGGGGCGTATGGCTACACCTTC.

The chain combines TRBV19 with TRBJ2-1; weak D call: TRBD2 (6 bases). Trimming cost V 3 bases and J 4 bases, with 13 bases left between them. The germline CDR1 and CDR2 sequences are LNHDA and SQIVND (reference sequence). The length of the CDR3 is 15 residues. The CDR3 loop is CASSIDGGAYNEQFF. The CDR3 DNA is TGTGCCAGTAGTATTGACGGGGGTGCATACAATGAGCAGTTCTTC.

This clone was seen a handful of times. The chain carries TRBV18 and TRBJ2-5; D may be TRBD2 (6 bases). The V and J ends lost 4 bases and 4 bases respectively, with 16 bases between them. There are 15 residues in the CDR3. CDR1 and CDR2 from the germline V gene are KGHSH and LQKENI. CDR3: CASSLNGGIGETQYF. The DNA for the CDR3 is TGTGCCAGCTCACTCAATGGAGGGATTGGAGAGACCCAGTACTTC.

This clone was picked up many times. The V gene is TRBV30, the J gene TRBJ1-1; the D is unclear. V dropped 7 bases and J dropped 4 bases, with 16 bases sitting between them. The CDR3 loop spans 13 amino acids. Looked up from germline, CDR1 is GTSNPN and CDR2 is SVGIG (reference sequence). The CDR3 loop is CAYLESRFTEAFF. The DNA for the CDR3 is TGTGCCTATCTAGAGTCTAGGTTCACTGAAGCTTTCTTT.

The sample holds a few counts of this clone. The chain uses TRBV5-4 and TRBJ2-6; D might be TRBD1 (5 bases). This CDR3 region has 15 residues. Per germline, CDR1 SGHNT and CDR2 YYREEE (reference sequence). The V end was cut by 4 bases, the J end by 4 bases, with 12 bases between. The CDR3 here is CASSMTARGANVLTF. As DNA, the CDR3 is TGTGCCAGCAGCATGACAGCGCGCGGGGCCAACGTCCTGACTTTC.

V usage is TRBV7-2 and J usage is TRBJ2-7, with 8 bases aligning to TRBD2. The CDR3 has 14 residues. Germline CDR1 and CDR2: SGHTA and FQGNSA. Trimming cost V 5 bases and J 6 bases; bases outside gene matches: 9. The CDR3 coding sequence is TGTGCCAGCAGCACCGAGCGGGAGTCTAGCGAGCAGTACTTC. Protein sequence: CASSTERESSEQYF.

This chain uses TRBV4-3 with TRBJ1-3, with D uncertain. CDR1 is LGHNA and CDR2 is YSLEER in the germline V gene. V was pared by 3 bases and J by 0 bases, with 6 bases between. The CDR3 loop spans 14 amino acids. The CDR3 DNA reads as TGCGCCAGCAGCCAGGGCGCCTCTGGAAACACCATATATTTT. Translating gives CASSQGASGNTIYF.

The V gene is TRBV5-6, the J gene TRBJ2-3; D uncertain. The CDR3 totals 14 residues. V dropped 6 bases and J dropped 2 bases, with 13 bases sitting between them. Per germline, CDR1 SGHDT and CDR2 YYEEEE. In DNA, the CDR3 is TGTGCCAGCAACCCCTACTGGGCCACAGATACGCAGTATTTT. Its protein is CASNPYWATDTQYF.

This clone was recorded a few times. The chain links TRBV5-1 to TRBJ2-2, with TRBD1 matching 9 bases. The CDR3 consists of 15 residues. J gave up 0 bases and V 10 bases, and 7 bases lay outside the gene matches. Germline values: CDR1 SGHRS, CDR2 YFSETQ. The CDR3 DNA reads as TGCGCCGGAAGACAGGGGGACACGAACACCGGGGAGCTGTTTTTT. As protein: CAGRQGDTNTGELFF.

V gene TRBV2 combines with J gene TRBJ2-7; D unclear. Looked up from germline, CDR1 is SNHLY and CDR2 is FYNNEI. Trimming pared 6 bases from V and 4 bases from J, leaving 16 bases between. The CDR3 covers 14 residues. CDR3 in amino acids: CASRVGVPLYEQYF. CDR3 in DNA: TGTGCCAGCAGGGTCGGAGTTCCGTTGTACGAGCAGTACTTC.

V is TRBV2 and J is TRBJ2-3, with D possibly TRBD2 on 6 matching bases. The germline CDR1 and CDR2 sequences are SNHLY and FYNNEI. The V and J ends lost 4 bases and 2 bases respectively, with 13 bases between them. The length of the CDR3 is 15 residues. CDR3 loop: CASSAGRENTDTQYF. For the CDR3, the DNA is TGTGCCAGCAGTGCGGGGCGGGAAAACACAGATACGCAGTATTTT.

This clone is labeled as medium-sized (0.01 to 0.1%). This chain uses TRBV5-1 with TRBJ1-1; D possibly corresponds to TRBD1 (6 bases). The CDR3 contains 16 residues. Germline-derived CDR1 and CDR2 are SGHRS and YFSETQ. V was shortened by 0 bases and J by 3 bases, with 15 bases between the two germline ends. The CDR3 spells CASSLGSLGADTEAFF. The DNA of the CDR3 is TGCGCCAGCAGCTTGGGAAGCCTGGGGGCAGACACTGAAGCTTTCTTT.

Only a few counts were recorded for this clone. The chain uses TRBV6-5 and TRBJ1-1; TRBD1 might be the D (5 bases). There are 14 residues in the CDR3. Germline CDR1 MNHEY, CDR2 SVGAGI. Trimming shortened V by 0 bases and J by 1 base, and 6 bases separated the two germline ends. The CDR3 region is CASSYSTENTEAFF. DNA of the CDR3: TGTGCCAGCAGTTACTCGACAGAGAACACTGAAGCTTTCTTT.

The genes are TRBV30 and TRBJ1-1, with TRBD1 matching 7 bases. This CDR3 is 14 amino acids long. Germline V CDR1 and CDR2: GTSNPN, SVGIG (reference sequence). Trimming removed 3 bases from V and 4 bases from J; junction bases left unmatched: 8. CDR3 sequence (DNA): TGTGCCTGGAGCCCAGACAGGGACCCCACTGAAGCTTTCTTT. Its translation: CAWSPDRDPTEAFF.

This sequence joins TRBV5-1 and TRBJ2-3; 13 bases are shared with TRBD2. Trimming removed 0 bases from V and 1 base from J; junction bases left unmatched: 14. Per germline, CDR1 SGHRS and CDR2 YFSETQ. The length of the CDR3 is 21 residues. CDR3 nucleotides: TGCGCCAGCAGCTTGGAGAGGGGACTAGCGGGAAAGATGCGGGGCACAGATACGCAGTATTTT. It yields the protein CASSLERGLAGKMRGTDTQYF.

V gene TRBV11-2 combines with J gene TRBJ1-2; 9 bases fit TRBD1. Trimming removed 1 base from V and 8 bases from J; junction bases left unmatched: 14. The CDR3 has 17 residues. Germline V gene lookup returns CDR1 SGHAT and CDR2 FQNNGV. The CDR3 is CASSLGVGGQGKGGYTF. The CDR3 bases are TGTGCCAGCAGCTTAGGAGTTGGAGGACAGGGGAAGGGGGGCTACACCTTC. The entire variable domain, with the rest obtained from reference TRBV11-2 and TRBJ1-2, is as follows: EAGVAQSPRYKIIEKRQSVAFWCNPISGHATLYWYQQILGQGPKLLIQFQNNGVVDDSQLPKDRFSAERLKGVDSTLKIQPAKLEDSAVYLCASSLGVGGQGKGGYTFGSGTRLTVV.

V and J are TRBV5-5 and TRBJ1-5; D remains unclear. This CDR3 comprises 14 residues. The V gene's germline CDR1 is SGHKS and CDR2 YYEKEE (reference sequence). The V and J ends lost 4 bases and 4 bases respectively, with 12 bases between them. CDR3 DNA sequence: TGTGCCAGCAGCCACTCATCGGGTAATCAGCCCCAGCATTTT. Amino acids: CASSHSSGNQPQHF.

The rearrangement uses TRBV19 and TRBJ2-7; 14 nucleotides line up with TRBD2. Germline V lookup: CDR1 LNHDA, CDR2 SQIVND (reference sequence). The J segment lost 4 bases and the V segment lost 4 bases, leaving 15 bases of the junction unmatched. The CDR3 is made up of 19 amino acids. DNA of the CDR3: TGTGCCAGTAGTACGTACAGGTCCGGACTAGCGGGGGGAGGTTACGAGCAGTACTTC. Residues: CASSTYRSGLAGGGYEQYF.

In this sample, this clone turned up a few times. V usage is TRBV30 and J usage is TRBJ2-3, with TRBD2 identical over 11 bases. The V gene's germline CDR1 is GTSNPN and CDR2 SVGIG (reference sequence). The CDR3 is 16 residues long. The V and J ends lost 1 base and 4 bases, in that order; junction bases with no gene match: 7. In DNA, the CDR3 is TGTGCCTGGAGTGGGATAGCGGGGGGGCGGTCAGATACGCAGTATTTT. It specifies CAWSGIAGGRSDTQYF.

This clone occurred a few times. This chain joins TRBV29-1 and TRBJ2-3; 7 bases fit TRBD1. The CDR3 runs 13 residues. V lost 7 bases and J lost 0; bases outside the gene matches: 4. The germline CDR1 and CDR2 sequences are SQVTM and ANQGSEA. The CDR3 sequence: CSGRTGSTDTQYF. Here the CDR3 DNA reads TGCAGCGGACGGACAGGTAGCACAGATACGCAGTATTTT.

The gene calls are TRBV6-1 and TRBJ2-5; possibly TRBD1 for D (6 bases). This CDR3 has 14 amino acids. V dropped 1 base and J dropped 1 base, with 7 bases sitting between them. CDR1 is MNHNS and CDR2 is SASEGT in the germline V gene. The CDR3 DNA is TGTGCCAGCAGTGAAGGGACAGCCCAAGAGACCCAGTACTTC. It is translated as CASSEGTAQETQYF.

The chain employs TRBV5-4 and TRBJ1-4; D possibly corresponds to TRBD1 (6 bases). The V end was cut by 3 bases, the J end by 8 bases, with 11 bases between. Germline CDR1 reads SGHNT; CDR2 reads YYREEE (reference sequence). The CDR3 consists of 13 residues. The CDR3 sequence is CASSSQGSEKLFF. Here the CDR3 DNA reads TGTGCCAGCAGCTCACAGGGTTCCGAAAAACTGTTTTTT. The full variable domain, completed using reference TRBV5-4 and TRBJ1-4, is ETGVTQSPTHLIKTRGQQVTLRCSSQSGHNTVSWYQQALGQGPQFIFQYYREEENGRGNFPPRFSGLQFPNYSSELNVNALELDDSALYLCASSSQGSEKLFFGSGTQLSVL.

This clone has only one observation. The rearrangement uses TRBV5-4 and TRBJ1-1; 10 nucleotides agree with TRBD1. The CDR3 contains 15 residues. Germline CDR1 SGHNT, CDR2 YYREEE (reference sequence). With 5 bases clipped from V and 4 bases from J, the junction kept 8 bases outside the gene matches. CDR3: CASRPTGGSATEAFF. CDR3 nucleotide sequence: TGTGCCAGCAGGCCGACAGGGGGCTCGGCCACTGAAGCTTTCTTT. Filled out from reference TRBV5-4 and TRBJ1-1, the complete variable domain reads ETGVTQSPTHLIKTRGQQVTLRCSSQSGHNTVSWYQQALGQGPQFIFQYYREEENGRGNFPPRFSGLQFPNYSSELNVNALELDDSALYLCASRPTGGSATEAFFGQGTRLTVV.